The T cell receptor beta chain described here comes from a study of shared clonotypes between healthy human individuals. Across the study: Per donor, CD8 memory used one plate, CD8 naive used two, CD4 memory used three and CD4 naive used three. Overall study findings and caveats: Clonotypes that were shared across several donors made up roughly 5% of naive CD4 clonotypes. In this cohort, only blood was sampled, and tissue repertoires likely differ. Represented diversity, genetic and exposure-history alike, was limited by few donors.

The assay was immunoSEQ multiplex PCR, and TCRdb's table has in-frame clones only and misses some. The repertoire includes approximately 840,000 clones, about 96% of them detected once, and around 0.25% sits in the top ten. It was CD45RO-negative cells, positively selected for CCR7, that made up naive CD8 cells, with terminally differentiated effector memory CD45RA+ cells excluded. Of note for this clone: Its antigen is unidentified.

This receptor was obtained from a man aged 30 to 39 in good health. The sequenced sample consisted of naive CD8+ T cells sorted from blood.

The CDR3 reads CASSQVSPGSGELFF. As DNA, the CDR3 is TGCGCCAGCAGCCAAGTATCCCCCGGGTCCGGGGAGCTGTTTTTT. The chain employs TRBV4-1 and TRBJ2-2; D is ambiguous. The CDR3 runs 15 residues. CDR1 MGHRA and CDR2 YSYEKL come from the germline V gene. Trimming removed 1 base from V and 6 bases from J, with 12 bases in between.